These 24 T cell receptor beta chains were all obtained from the same sample, sequenced in a study of stem cell transplantation in POMP-related autoinflammatory disease (dated by TCRdb to the early 2020s). Library creation used the immunoSEQ multiplex PCR assay. TCRdb's version of the immuneACCESS table is confined to in-frame rearrangements and falls short of the full clone set. An unresolved V gene accounts for under half of the shortfall where checked; the remainder is of unknown origin. The sample profile shows 68,000 or so clones; approximately 91% of them were found once. The ten largest account for around 0.66% of the sample. Taken with the paper, the label for time point translates to: after hematopoietic stem cell transplant. Sequencing used CD4+ T cells from PBMCs, obtained after stem cell transplantation. The receptor set was obtained from a human patient with POMP-related autoinflammation and immune dysregulation (PRAID). It is possible that, after a transplant, some T cells come from the graft donor.

A word on this clone: Just one base apart from a much larger clone, this may be a read error. The CDR3 here is CASSQEPLLGRIGRLQPQHF. CDR3 sequence (DNA): TGCGCCAGCAGCCAAGAGCCCCTTCTTGGCCGGATAGGGAGACTTCAGCCCCAGCATTTT. This rearrangement joins TRBV4-1 to TRBJ1-5; no clear D. This CDR3 has 20 amino acids. CDR1 MGHRA and CDR2 YSYEKL come from the germline V gene. Between the trimmed V and J ends, which lost 0 bases and 6 bases, there was a span of 27 bases.

The chain has TRBV18 and TRBJ2-1; TRBD1 matches at 7 bases. Germline V lookup: CDR1 KGHSH, CDR2 LQKENI. The CDR3 is made up of 16 amino acids. Trimming at V came to 3 bases and at J to 0 bases, leaving 5 bases not matched to a gene. CDR3 region: CASSPTRGSSYNEQFF. The CDR3 DNA reads as TGTGCCAGCTCACCTACCAGGGGGAGCTCCTACAATGAGCAGTTCTTC.

V is TRBV19 and J is TRBJ2-5; D gene unclear. The length of the CDR3 is 13 residues. The germline gives CDR1 LNHDA, CDR2 SQIVND (reference sequence). Trimming shortened V by 4 bases and J by 1 base, and 7 bases separated the two germline ends. As DNA, the CDR3 is TGTGCCAGTAGTACTCAGCCCCAAGAGACCCAGTACTTC. Its translation is CASSTQPQETQYF.

This sequence joins TRBV7-2 and TRBJ2-1; TRBD2 aligns across 11 bases. The CDR3 totals 14 residues. The J segment lost 10 bases and the V segment lost 4 bases, leaving 6 bases of the junction unmatched. Germline CDR1 SGHTA, CDR2 FQGNSA. This CDR3 reads CASSSLAGVGEQFF. The CDR3 DNA sequence: TGTGCCAGCAGCTCACTAGCGGGGGTTGGGGAGCAGTTCTTC.

This rearrangement joins TRBV19 to TRBJ1-1, with D possibly being TRBD1 (6 bases). From germline, CDR1 is LNHDA and CDR2 SQIVND (reference sequence). The ends were cut back, 3 bases at V and 5 bases at J, with 13 bases in the middle. The CDR3 consists of 14 residues. CDR3 bases: TGTGCCAGTAGTATGAAAAGGGGGGGAACTGAAGCTTTCTTT. This translates into CASSMKRGGTEAFF.

V and J are TRBV7-8 and TRBJ2-1; D gene ambiguous. Germline V gives CDR1 SGHVS, CDR2 FQNEAQ. The CDR3 is 13 amino acids. V lost 5 bases, J lost 10 bases, and 15 bases lay in between. In DNA, the CDR3 is TGTGCCAGCAGCAGGCGCGGTGGTAGAGAGCAGTTCTTC. Translated, it gives CASSRRGGREQFF.

The chain employs TRBV11-3 and TRBJ1-5; D possibly corresponds to TRBD1 (5 bases). V dropped 0 bases and J dropped 2 bases, with 8 bases sitting between them. The CDR3 covers 15 residues. Germline V lookup: CDR1 SGHNT, CDR2 YENEEA. This chain's CDR3 is CASSLEPGGNQPQHF. As DNA, the CDR3 is TGTGCCAGCAGCTTAGAGCCGGGGGGCAATCAGCCCCAGCATTTT.

This clone was recorded only once. This sequence joins TRBV9 and TRBJ2-1, with TRBD2 identical over 9 bases. V shed 0 bases, J shed 9 bases, and the junction held 16 bases outside the gene matches. The CDR3 covers 18 residues. Germline values: CDR1 SGDLS, CDR2 YYNGEE. As DNA, the CDR3 is TGTGCCAGCAGCGTAGAACCGTTTCCCGGGACTAGCATCGGTGAGCAGTTCTTC. Amino acid sequence: CASSVEPFPGTSIGEQFF.

The chain has TRBV20-1 and TRBJ1-2, with D unresolved. There are 11 residues in the CDR3. The germline gives CDR1 DFQATT, CDR2 SNEGSKA (reference sequence). The V end was cut by 3 bases, the J end by 4 bases, with 6 bases between. In DNA form, the CDR3 reads TGCAGTGCTAGCACAGTCTATGGCTACACCTTC. Encoded protein: CSASTVYGYTF.

This clone was observed a single time. This chain joins TRBV11-2 and TRBJ2-4; TRBD1 agrees at 7 bases. Germline CDR1 SGHAT, CDR2 FQNNGV. This CDR3 is 17 amino acids long. The V and J ends lost 1 base and 8 bases, in that order; junction bases with no gene match: 14. As DNA, the CDR3 is TGTGCCAGCAGCTTAGTCCGCCGGGCAGGGGGATTTGACATTCAGTACTTC. Its translation is CASSLVRRAGGFDIQYF.

The V gene is TRBV11-2, the J gene TRBJ2-5; tentatively, D is TRBD1 (6 bases). Germline V CDR1 and CDR2: SGHAT, FQNNGV. Trimming pared 1 base from V and 7 bases from J, leaving 22 bases between. The length of the CDR3 is 17 residues. As DNA, the CDR3 is TGTGCCAGCAGCTTAGGAAGGAACAGGCTCTTAGGGGGGACCCAGTACTTC. It codes for CASSLGRNRLLGGTQYF.

This rearrangement joins TRBV19 to TRBJ2-5; either TRBD1 or TRBD2 may fit D (6 bases each). V lost 3 bases and J lost 1, with 12 bases in between. This CDR3 contains 15 residues. Germline CDR1 LNHDA, CDR2 SQIVND (reference sequence). CDR3 amino acids: CASSIRGTPQETQYF. The DNA for the CDR3 is TGTGCCAGTAGTATCCGCGGGACACCCCAAGAGACCCAGTACTTC.

In its sample, this clone was seen once. V and J are TRBV5-1 and TRBJ2-3, with 8 nucleotides matching TRBD1. CDR1 and CDR2 from the germline V gene are SGHRS and YFSETQ. Trimming took 1 base from V and 1 from J; bases not matched to a gene: 2. The CDR3 has 15 amino acids. In DNA form, the CDR3 reads TGCGCCAGCAGCTTGACAGGGGGAGGCACAGATACGCAGTATTTT. Amino acid sequence: CASSLTGGGTDTQYF.

The chain employs TRBV5-4 and TRBJ1-1, with unresolved D. V was cut by 0 bases and J by 0 bases, with 9 bases left in between. CDR3 length equals 15 residues. The germline gives CDR1 SGHNT, CDR2 YYREEE (reference sequence). The CDR3 sequence is CASSLVGQLNTEAFF. DNA of the CDR3: TGTGCCAGCAGCTTGGTTGGTCAGTTGAACACTGAAGCTTTCTTT.

Points on this clone: Additional DNA sequences in this sample encode the identical CDR3. The chain uses TRBV5-1 and TRBJ1-1; D ambiguous. The germline V gene encodes CDR1 SGHRS and CDR2 YFSETQ. V was shortened by 2 bases and J by 1 base, with 9 bases between the two germline ends. This CDR3 is 14 amino acids long. CDR3 amino acids: CASSLVTANTEAFF. CDR3 sequence (DNA): TGCGCCAGCAGCTTAGTCACAGCGAACACTGAAGCTTTCTTT.

The J gene is TRBJ2-4, the V gene TRBV3-1 (or the pseudogene TRBV3-2); possibly TRBD1 for D (5 bases). Germline V gives CDR1 LGHDT, CDR2 YNNKEL (reference sequence). With 7 bases removed from V and 0 bases from J, the gap between germline ends came to 7 bases. This CDR3 has 13 amino acids. CDR3 DNA sequence: TGTGCCAGCAAGGGGTTAGCCAAAAACATTCAGTACTTC. Its protein product is CASKGLAKNIQYF.

The chain is built from TRBV11-3 and TRBJ1-1; D is unclear. CDR1 and CDR2 (germline): SGHNT, YENEEA. This CDR3 has 14 residues. With 3 bases removed from V and 0 bases from J, the gap between germline ends came to 8 bases. The CDR3 DNA reads TGTGCCAGCAGCTTGGGGAAAATGAACACTGAAGCTTTCTTT. It yields the protein CASSLGKMNTEAFF.

The table lists this clone with a count of one. The rearrangement uses TRBV24-1 and TRBJ2-5, with 11 positions matching TRBD2. The V gene's germline CDR1 is KGHDR and CDR2 SFDVKD. V shed 6 bases and J 3 bases; nucleotides not matched to a gene: 5. This CDR3 is 15 amino acids long. Written as DNA, the CDR3 is TGTGCCACCAGTTATCAACTAGCGGGGGAAGAGACCCAGTACTTC. It codes for CATSYQLAGEETQYF.

The chain uses TRBV4-1 and TRBJ2-7; D is uncertain. Trimming pared 2 bases from V and 3 bases from J, leaving 17 bases between. This CDR3 has 16 residues. Germline V gene sequence: CDR1 MGHRA, CDR2 YSYEKL. CDR3 protein: CASSQPGGRKYYEQYF. The CDR3, as DNA: TGCGCCAGCAGCCAACCTGGCGGCAGGAAATACTACGAGCAGTACTTC.

The V call is TRBV6-2 or TRBV6-3, the J call TRBJ2-4; a possible D gene is TRBD1 (5 bases). Germline CDR1 is MNHEY and CDR2 is SVGEGT. This CDR3 has 16 residues. The V end lost 4 bases, the J end lost 0 bases, and 13 bases lay between the germline ends. CDR3 in amino acids: CASSSPRQLAKNIQYF. In nucleotides, the CDR3 is TGTGCCAGCAGTTCCCCGAGACAGCTAGCCAAAAACATTCAGTACTTC.

The V gene is TRBV24-1, the J gene TRBJ2-3; D remains ambiguous. V was shortened by 3 bases and J by 1 base, with 10 bases between the two germline ends. The CDR3 loop spans 15 amino acids. Germline CDR1 is KGHDR and CDR2 is SFDVKD. CDR3 in DNA: TGTGCCACCAGTGATGCAACTCGGGGCACAGATACGCAGTATTTT. Amino acids: CATSDATRGTDTQYF.

The V gene is TRBV28, the J gene TRBJ1-4, with D uncertain. V lost 3 bases and J 8 bases, leaving 16 bases between the germline ends. Germline-derived CDR1 and CDR2 are MDHEN and SYDVKM. CDR3 length: 15 residues. The DNA for the CDR3 is TGTGCCAGCAGTTTCCTGAAAAGGGAGGGAGAAAAACTGTTTTTT. Protein product: CASSFLKREGEKLFF. The full variable domain, in which reference TRBV28 and TRBJ1-4 provide the parts outside the CDR3, is DVKVTQSSRYLVKRTGEKVFLECVQDMDHENMFWYRQDPGLGLRLIYFSYDVKMKEKGDIPEGYSVSREKKERFSLILESASTNQTSMYLCASSFLKREGEKLFFGSGTQLSVL.

The chain recombines TRBV5-6 with TRBJ2-3; no clear D gene. Trimming took 2 bases from V and 6 from J, leaving 7 bases between them. CDR1 and CDR2 (germline): SGHDT, YYEEEE. This CDR3 comprises 12 residues. CDR3 in DNA: TGTGCCAGCAGCTTATCCGTGGATACGCAGTATTTT. Its protein is CASSLSVDTQYF.

This clone was recorded once. The V and J genes are TRBV15 and TRBJ2-1; D is tentatively TRBD1 or TRBD2 (5 bases each). The CDR3 covers 16 residues. Looked up from germline, CDR1 is LNHNV and CDR2 is YYDKDF (reference sequence). V was cut by 0 bases and J by 6 bases, with 15 bases left in between. CDR3 bases: TGTGCCACCAGCAGAGACTGGAGAGGGGTCGGCAATGAGCAGTTCTTC. As protein: CATSRDWRGVGNEQFF.